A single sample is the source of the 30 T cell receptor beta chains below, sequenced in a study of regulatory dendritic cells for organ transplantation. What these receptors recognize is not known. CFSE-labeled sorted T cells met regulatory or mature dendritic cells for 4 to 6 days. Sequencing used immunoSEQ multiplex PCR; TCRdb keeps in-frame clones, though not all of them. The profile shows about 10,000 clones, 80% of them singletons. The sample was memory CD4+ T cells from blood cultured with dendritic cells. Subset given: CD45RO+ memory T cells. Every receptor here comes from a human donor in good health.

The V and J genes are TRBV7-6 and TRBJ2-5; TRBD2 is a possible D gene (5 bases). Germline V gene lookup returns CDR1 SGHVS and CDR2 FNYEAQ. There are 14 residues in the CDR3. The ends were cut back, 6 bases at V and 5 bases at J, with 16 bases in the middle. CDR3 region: CASSRSNGVETQYF. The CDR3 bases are TGTGCCAGCAGTCGATCGAACGGGGTGGAGACCCAGTACTTC.

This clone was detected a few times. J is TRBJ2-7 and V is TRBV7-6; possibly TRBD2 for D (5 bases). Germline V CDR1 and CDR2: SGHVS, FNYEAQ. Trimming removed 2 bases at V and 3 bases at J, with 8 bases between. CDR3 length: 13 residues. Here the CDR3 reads CASSLTLDYEQYF. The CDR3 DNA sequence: TGTGCCAGCAGCTTAACACTAGACTACGAGCAGTACTTC.

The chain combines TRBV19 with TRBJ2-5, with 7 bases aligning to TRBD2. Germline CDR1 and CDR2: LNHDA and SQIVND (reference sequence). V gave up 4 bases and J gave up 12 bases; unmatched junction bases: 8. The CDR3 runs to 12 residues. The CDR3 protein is CASSTHRDYKYF. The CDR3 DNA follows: TGTGCCAGTAGTACCCACCGGGACTACAAGTACTTC.

In nucleotides, the CDR3 is TGTGCCAGCAGCTACACCTCGGGGCACCAAGAGACCCAGTACTTC. Its protein product is CASSYTSGHQETQYF. V and J are TRBV11-1 and TRBJ2-5; the D gene could be TRBD1 or TRBD2 (5 bases each). Germline lookup yields CDR1 SGHAT and CDR2 FQDESV (reference sequence). Trimming removed 4 bases from V and 0 bases from J, with 12 bases in between. The CDR3 totals 15 residues.

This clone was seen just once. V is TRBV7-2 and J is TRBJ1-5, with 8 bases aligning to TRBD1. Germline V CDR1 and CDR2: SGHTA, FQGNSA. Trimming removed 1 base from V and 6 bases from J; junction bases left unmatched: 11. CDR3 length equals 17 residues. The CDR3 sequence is CASSLDRRTGSFQPQHF. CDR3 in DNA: TGTGCCAGCAGCTTAGATAGGCGGACAGGGTCGTTTCAGCCCCAGCATTTT.

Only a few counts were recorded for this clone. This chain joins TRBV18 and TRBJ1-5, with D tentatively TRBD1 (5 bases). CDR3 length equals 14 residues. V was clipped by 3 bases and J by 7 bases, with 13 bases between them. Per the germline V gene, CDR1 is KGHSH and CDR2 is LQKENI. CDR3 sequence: CASSPASGGQPQHF. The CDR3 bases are TGTGCCAGCTCACCGGCCTCGGGGGGACAGCCCCAGCATTTT.

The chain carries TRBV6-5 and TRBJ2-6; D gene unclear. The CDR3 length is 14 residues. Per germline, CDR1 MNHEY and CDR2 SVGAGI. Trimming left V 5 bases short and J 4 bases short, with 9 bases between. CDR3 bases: TGTGCCAGCAGTAGGGATACCGGGGCCAACGTCCTGACTTTC. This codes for CASSRDTGANVLTF.

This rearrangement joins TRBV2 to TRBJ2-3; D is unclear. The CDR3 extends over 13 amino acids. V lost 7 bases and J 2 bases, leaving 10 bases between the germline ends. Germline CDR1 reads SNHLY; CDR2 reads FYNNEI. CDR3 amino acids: CASNRPFTDTQYF. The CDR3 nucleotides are TGTGCCAGCAACAGACCTTTCACAGATACGCAGTATTTT.

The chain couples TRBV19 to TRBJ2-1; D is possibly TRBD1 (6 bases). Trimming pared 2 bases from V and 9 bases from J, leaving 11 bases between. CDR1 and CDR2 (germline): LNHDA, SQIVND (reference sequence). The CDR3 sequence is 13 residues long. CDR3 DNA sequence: TGTGCCAGTAGTATATATGGGGGCCCTGAGCAGTTCTTC. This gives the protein CASSIYGGPEQFF.

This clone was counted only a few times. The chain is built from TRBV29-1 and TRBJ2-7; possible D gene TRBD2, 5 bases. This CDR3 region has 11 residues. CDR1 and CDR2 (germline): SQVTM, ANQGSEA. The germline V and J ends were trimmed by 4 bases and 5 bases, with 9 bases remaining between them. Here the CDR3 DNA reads TGCAGCGTTGGGTTCGGGGACGAGCAGTACTTC. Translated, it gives CSVGFGDEQYF.

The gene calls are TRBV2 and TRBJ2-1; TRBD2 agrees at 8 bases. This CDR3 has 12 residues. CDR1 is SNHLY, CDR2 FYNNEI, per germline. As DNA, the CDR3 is TGTGCAAACGGGGGGGAGAGTTATGAGCAGTTCTTC. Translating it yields CANGGESYEQFF.

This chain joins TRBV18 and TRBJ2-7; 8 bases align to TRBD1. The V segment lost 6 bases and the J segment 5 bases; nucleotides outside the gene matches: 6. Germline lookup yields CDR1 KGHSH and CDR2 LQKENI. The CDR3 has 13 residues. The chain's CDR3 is CASSGTGPNEQYF. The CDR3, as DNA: TGTGCCAGCTCCGGGACAGGACCCAACGAGCAGTACTTC.

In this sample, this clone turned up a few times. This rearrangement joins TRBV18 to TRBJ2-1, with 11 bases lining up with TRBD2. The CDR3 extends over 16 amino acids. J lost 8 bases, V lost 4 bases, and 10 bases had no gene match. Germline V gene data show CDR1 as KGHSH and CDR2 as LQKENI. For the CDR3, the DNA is TGTGCCAGCTCACTGATTAGCGGGAGGGCCGTGTATGAGCAGTTCTTC. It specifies CASSLISGRAVYEQFF.

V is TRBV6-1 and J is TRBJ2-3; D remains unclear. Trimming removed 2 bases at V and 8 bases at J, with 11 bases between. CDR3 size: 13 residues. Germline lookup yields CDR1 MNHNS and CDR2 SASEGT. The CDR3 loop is CASSERQTVTQYF. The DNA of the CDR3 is TGTGCCAGCAGTGAAAGGCAAACGGTTACGCAGTATTTT.

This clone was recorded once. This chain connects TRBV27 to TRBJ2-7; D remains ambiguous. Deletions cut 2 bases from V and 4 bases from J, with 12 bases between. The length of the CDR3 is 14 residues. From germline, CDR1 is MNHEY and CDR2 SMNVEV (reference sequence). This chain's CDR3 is CASSLKGPEYEQYF. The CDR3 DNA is TGTGCCAGCAGTTTAAAGGGTCCGGAATACGAGCAGTACTTC.

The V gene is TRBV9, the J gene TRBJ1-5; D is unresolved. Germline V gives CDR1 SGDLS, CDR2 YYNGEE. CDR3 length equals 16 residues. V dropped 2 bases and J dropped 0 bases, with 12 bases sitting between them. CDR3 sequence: CASSVGPALSNQPQHF. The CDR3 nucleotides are TGTGCCAGCAGCGTGGGCCCGGCCCTTAGCAATCAGCCCCAGCATTTT.

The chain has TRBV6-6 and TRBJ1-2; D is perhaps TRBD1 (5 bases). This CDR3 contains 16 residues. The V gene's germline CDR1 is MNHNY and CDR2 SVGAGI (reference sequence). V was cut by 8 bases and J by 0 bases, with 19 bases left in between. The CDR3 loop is CASRTWGDPANYGYTF. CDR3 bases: TGTGCCAGCCGTACGTGGGGGGACCCAGCTAACTATGGCTACACCTTC.

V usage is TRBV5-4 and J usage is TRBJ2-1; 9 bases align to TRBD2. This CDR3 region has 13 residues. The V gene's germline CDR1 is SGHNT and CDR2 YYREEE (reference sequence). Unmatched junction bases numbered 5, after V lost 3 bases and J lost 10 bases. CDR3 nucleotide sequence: TGTGCCAGCAGCTCGTCTAGCGGGGAGGAGCAGTTCTTC. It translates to CASSSSSGEEQFF.

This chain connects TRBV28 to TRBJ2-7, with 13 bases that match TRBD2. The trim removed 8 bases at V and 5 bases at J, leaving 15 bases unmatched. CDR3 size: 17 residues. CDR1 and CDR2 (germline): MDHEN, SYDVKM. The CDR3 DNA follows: TGTGCCAGCGTAGGGGCGGCACGACTAGCGGGAGGTAACGAGCAGTACTTC. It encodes CASVGAARLAGGNEQYF.

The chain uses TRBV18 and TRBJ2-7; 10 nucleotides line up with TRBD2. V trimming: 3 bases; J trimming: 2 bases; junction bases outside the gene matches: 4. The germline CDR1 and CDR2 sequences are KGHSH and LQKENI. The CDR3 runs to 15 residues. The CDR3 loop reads CASSPRTSGAYEQYF. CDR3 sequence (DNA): TGTGCCAGCTCACCGCGGACTAGCGGTGCCTACGAGCAGTACTTC.

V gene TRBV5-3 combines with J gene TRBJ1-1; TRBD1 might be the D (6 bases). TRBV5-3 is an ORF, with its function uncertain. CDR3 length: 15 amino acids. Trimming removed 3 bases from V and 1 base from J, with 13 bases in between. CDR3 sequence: CARSWIMTGNTEAFF. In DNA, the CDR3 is TGTGCCAGAAGCTGGATTATGACAGGGAACACTGAAGCTTTCTTT.

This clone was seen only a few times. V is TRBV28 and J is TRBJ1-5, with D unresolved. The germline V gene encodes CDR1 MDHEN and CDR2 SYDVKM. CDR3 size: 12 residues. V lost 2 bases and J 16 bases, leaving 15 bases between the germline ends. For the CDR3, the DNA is TGTGCCAGCAGTTTACGGACGAGCAAGGTACATTTT. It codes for CASSLRTSKVHF. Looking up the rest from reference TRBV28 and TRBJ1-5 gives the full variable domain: DVKVTQSSRYLVKRTGEKVFLECVQDMDHENMFWYRQDPGLGLRLIYFSYDVKMKEKGDIPEGYSVSREKKERFSLILESASTNQTSMYLCASSLRTSKVHFGDGTRLSIL.

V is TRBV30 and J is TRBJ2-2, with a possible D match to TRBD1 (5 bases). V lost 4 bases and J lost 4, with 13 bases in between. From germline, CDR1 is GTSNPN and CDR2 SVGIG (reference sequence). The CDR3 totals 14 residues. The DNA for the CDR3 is TGTGCCTGGACCCCCCCTCAGGGCACCGGGGAGCTGTTTTTT. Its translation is CAWTPPQGTGELFF. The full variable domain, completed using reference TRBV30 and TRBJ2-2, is SQTIHQWPATLVQPVGSPLSLECTVEGTSNPNLYWYRQAAGRGLQLLFYSVGIGQISSEVPQNLSASRPQDRQFILSSKKLLLSDSGFYLCAWTPPQGTGELFFGEGSRLTVL.

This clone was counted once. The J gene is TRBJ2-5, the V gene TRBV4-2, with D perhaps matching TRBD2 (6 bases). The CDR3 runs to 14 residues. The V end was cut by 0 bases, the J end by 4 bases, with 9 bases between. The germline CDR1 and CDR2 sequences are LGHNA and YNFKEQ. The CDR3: CASSQEAGLETQYF. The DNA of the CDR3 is TGTGCCAGCAGCCAAGAGGCGGGACTAGAGACCCAGTACTTC.

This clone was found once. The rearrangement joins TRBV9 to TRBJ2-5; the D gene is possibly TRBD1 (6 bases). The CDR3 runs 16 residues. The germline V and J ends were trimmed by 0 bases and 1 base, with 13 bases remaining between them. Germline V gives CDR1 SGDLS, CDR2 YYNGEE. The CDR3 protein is CASSVDQGNIQETQYF. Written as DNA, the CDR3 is TGTGCCAGCAGCGTAGATCAGGGGAACATCCAAGAGACCCAGTACTTC.

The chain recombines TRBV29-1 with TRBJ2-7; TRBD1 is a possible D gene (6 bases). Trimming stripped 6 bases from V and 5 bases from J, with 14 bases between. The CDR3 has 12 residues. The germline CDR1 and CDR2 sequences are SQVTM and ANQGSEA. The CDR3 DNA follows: TGCAGCGTCGGTGCAGGGGTCCACGAGCAGTACTTC. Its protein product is CSVGAGVHEQYF.

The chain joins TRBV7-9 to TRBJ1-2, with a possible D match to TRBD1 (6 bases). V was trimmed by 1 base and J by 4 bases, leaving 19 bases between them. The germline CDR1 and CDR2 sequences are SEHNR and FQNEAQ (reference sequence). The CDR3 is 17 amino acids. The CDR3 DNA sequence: TGTGCCAGCAGCTTAGGTTCCCACAGGGAGCGATCCTATGGCTACACCTTC. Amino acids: CASSLGSHRERSYGYTF.

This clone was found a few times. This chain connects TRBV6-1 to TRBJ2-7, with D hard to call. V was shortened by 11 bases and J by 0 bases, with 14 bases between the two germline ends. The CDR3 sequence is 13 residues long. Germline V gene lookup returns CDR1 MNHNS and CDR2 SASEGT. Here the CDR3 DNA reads TGTGCCTCTCGACTGACGGTCTCCTACGAGCAGTACTTC. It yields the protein CASRLTVSYEQYF.

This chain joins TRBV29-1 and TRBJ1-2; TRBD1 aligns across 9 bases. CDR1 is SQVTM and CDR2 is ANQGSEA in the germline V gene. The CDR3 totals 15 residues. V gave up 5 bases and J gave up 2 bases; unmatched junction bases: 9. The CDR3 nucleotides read TGCAGCGTTAATTCAGGACAGGGGTTGAACTATGGCTACACCTTC. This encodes CSVNSGQGLNYGYTF.

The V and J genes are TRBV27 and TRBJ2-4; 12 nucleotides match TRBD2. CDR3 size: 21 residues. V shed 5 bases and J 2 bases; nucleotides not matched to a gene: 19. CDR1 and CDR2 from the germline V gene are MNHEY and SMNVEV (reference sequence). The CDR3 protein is CASSPSGPGLAGRATKNIQYF. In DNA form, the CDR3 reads TGTGCCAGCAGTCCGTCAGGCCCAGGACTAGCGGGGCGGGCAACCAAAAACATTCAGTACTTC.